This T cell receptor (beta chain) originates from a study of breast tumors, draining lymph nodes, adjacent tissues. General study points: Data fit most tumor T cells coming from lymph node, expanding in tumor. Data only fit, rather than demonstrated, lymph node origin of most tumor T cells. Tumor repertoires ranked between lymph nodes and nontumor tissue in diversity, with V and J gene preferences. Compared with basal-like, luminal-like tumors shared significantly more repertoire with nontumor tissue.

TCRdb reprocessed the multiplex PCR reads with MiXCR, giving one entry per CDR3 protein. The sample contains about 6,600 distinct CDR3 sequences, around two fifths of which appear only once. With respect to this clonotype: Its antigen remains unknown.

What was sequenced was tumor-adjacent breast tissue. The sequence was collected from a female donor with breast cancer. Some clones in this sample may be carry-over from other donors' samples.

The CDR3: CASSTRGGANVLTF. CDR3 DNA sequence: TGTGCCAGCAGCACCAGGGGTGGGGCCAACGTCCTGACTTTC. This rearrangement joins TRBV11-2 to TRBJ2-6; the D gene is possibly TRBD1 (6 bases). The length of the CDR3 is 14 residues. The V end lost 5 bases, the J end lost 3 bases, and 8 bases lay between the germline ends. Germline V gene data show CDR1 as SGHAT and CDR2 as FQNNGV. The entire variable domain, with the rest obtained from reference TRBV11-2 and TRBJ2-6, is as follows: EAGVAQSPRYKIIEKRQSVAFWCNPISGHATLYWYQQILGQGPKLLIQFQNNGVVDDSQLPKDRFSAERLKGVDSTLKIQPAKLEDSAVYLCASSTRGGANVLTFGAGSRLTVL.